The T cell receptor (beta chain) described here comes from a study of PD-1 blockade in mismatch repair-deficient tumors. Study-level information: All were previously treated, progressing patients with about 12 mismatch repair-deficient cancer types.

The assay was immunoSEQ multiplex PCR, and TCRdb's table has in-frame clones only and misses some. In the table there are 95,000 to 150,000 clones, 86% of which are singletons. CDR1 MGHDK and CDR2 SYGVNS come from the germline V gene. The ends lost 3 bases at V and 10 bases at J; junction bases unmatched: 12. This CDR3 has 16 amino acids. The starting material was peripheral blood, obtained 44 weeks after starting pembrolizumab. This chain connects TRBV25-1 to TRBJ2-1, with 10 bases that match TRBD1. This clonotype originated in an adult with mismatch repair-deficient cancer. The CDR3 DNA reads as TGTGCCAGCAGTGACCCCGCCGGGACAGGGGAACTAGAGCAGTTCTTC. Encoded protein: CASSDPAGTGELEQFF.